Listed here is a single T cell receptor beta chain. The target antigen is unknown. The template used for profiling TCR beta VDJ and CDR3 was genomic DNA. TCRdb passed the reads through MiXCR, listing each CDR3 protein once. The data contain 100,000 to 150,000 distinct CDR3 sequences, 48% of them singletons. The data belong to a study of CD8+CD57+ T cells in acquired aplastic anemia. In the study overall: Roughly 9.8 million reads, on average, were obtained for CD4+ cells from healthy donors. Study observations and caveats: For CD8+ Simpson's diversity, patients and controls showed no significant difference.

Per the germline V gene, CDR1 is SQVTM and CDR2 is ANQGSEA. V gave up 4 bases and J gave up 2 bases, with 12 bases separating them. CDR3 size: 13 residues. The sequenced sample was sorted CD4+, CD8+, or CD8+CD57+ T cells (not recorded which) from PBMCs. The chain combines TRBV29-1 with TRBJ2-7; perhaps TRBD2 as D (6 bases). The sequence derives from a human donor in good health, serving as a control. The CDR3 sequence is CSVVGTQTYEQYF. The CDR3 DNA is TGCAGCGTTGTGGGGACTCAGACCTACGAGCAGTACTTC.